These 29 T cell receptor beta chains were sequenced from one sample in a study of blood T cell repertoires in COVID-19. Profiled with immunoSEQ multiplex PCR; TCRdb holds only in-frame clones, not every one. The sample consists of approximately 170,000 clones, about 88% of them appearing once. The sequenced sample was peripheral blood. These receptors came from a man aged 55 to 70 with acute or convalescent COVID-19.

About this clone itself: At one end the junction does not follow the germline gene, possibly because of a read error. The V call is TRBV5-4, the J call TRBJ1-2; D is unresolved. Germline values: CDR1 SGHNT, CDR2 YYREEE (reference sequence). The CDR3 is made up of 13 amino acids. The CDR3 is CASTTRANYGYTF. CDR3 nucleotides: TGTGCGAGCACCACACGGGCTAACTATGGCTACACCTTC.

The chain couples TRBV12-5 to TRBJ2-1; 13 positions match TRBD2. The CDR3 totals 15 residues. The junction had 6 bases not matched to a gene; V was cut back by 6 bases and J by 7 bases. CDR1 is LGHNT and CDR2 is FRNRAP in the germline V gene. CDR3 amino acids: CASGPGLAGYNEQFF. The CDR3, as DNA: TGTGCTAGTGGGCCGGGACTAGCGGGATATAATGAGCAGTTCTTC.

This rearrangement joins TRBV6-4 to TRBJ1-5, with 9 bases lining up with TRBD1. CDR1 MRHNA and CDR2 SNTAGT come from the germline V gene. The junction had 1 base not matched to a gene; V was cut back by 3 bases and J by 1 base. There are 15 residues in the CDR3. CDR3: CASSDTGGSNQPQHF. The CDR3 DNA reads TGTGCCAGCAGTGATACAGGGGGCAGCAATCAGCCCCAGCATTTT.

The chain recombines TRBV24-1 with TRBJ2-1, with 8 bases identical to TRBD1. The CDR3 runs to 15 residues. Trimming cost V 3 bases and J 6 bases; bases outside gene matches: 6. CDR1 and CDR2 from the germline V gene are KGHDR and SFDVKD. The CDR3 protein is CATSDGTGFGNEQFF. CDR3 nucleotides: TGTGCCACCAGTGATGGGACAGGATTCGGCAATGAGCAGTTCTTC.

The gene calls are TRBV12-3 or TRBV12-4 and TRBJ1-2; D ambiguous. This CDR3 comprises 11 residues. V lost 8 bases and J lost 8, with 12 bases in between. CDR3 in DNA: TGTGCCAGCTCCGGGGTCGCCGGCTACACCTTC. Translating gives CASSGVAGYTF.

The chain couples TRBV2 to TRBJ2-5; tentative D call: TRBD2 (5 bases). Germline V lookup: CDR1 SNHLY, CDR2 FYNNEI. This CDR3 region has 14 residues. V gave up 4 bases and J gave up 2 bases, with 11 bases separating them. The CDR3 region is CASSADRGQETQYF. CDR3 coding DNA: TGTGCCAGCAGTGCCGATCGGGGTCAAGAGACCCAGTACTTC.

This clone was picked up one time. The rearrangement uses TRBV9 and TRBJ2-1; TRBD2 matches at 12 bases. This CDR3 has 15 amino acids. CDR1 and CDR2 from the germline V gene are SGDLS and YYNGEE. The J segment lost 7 bases and the V segment lost 3 bases, leaving 5 bases of the junction unmatched. The CDR3 sequence: CASSETSGRKNEQFF. The CDR3 nucleotides are TGTGCCAGCAGCGAAACTAGCGGGAGGAAGAATGAGCAGTTCTTC.

This clone was observed once. The chain combines TRBV5-5 with TRBJ2-7; TRBD1 might be the D (5 bases). The V end lost 0 bases, the J end lost 4 bases, and 23 bases lay between the germline ends. Germline V gene sequence: CDR1 SGHKS, CDR2 YYEKEE (reference sequence). This CDR3 is built from 18 residues. CDR3: CASSLDPAAGLLRYEQYF. DNA of the CDR3: TGTGCCAGCAGCTTGGACCCTGCGGCAGGGCTACTTCGGTACGAGCAGTACTTC. The full variable domain, completed using reference TRBV5-5 and TRBJ2-7, is DAGVTQSPTHLIKTRGQQVTLRCSPISGHKSVSWYQQVLGQGPQFIFQYYEKEERGRGNFPDRFSARQFPNYSSELNVNALLLGDSALYLCASSLDPAAGLLRYEQYFGPGTRLTVT.

The V call is TRBV2, the J call TRBJ2-5, with 12 nucleotides matching TRBD1. The V segment lost 6 bases and the J segment 4 bases; nucleotides outside the gene matches: 6. The CDR3 sequence is 15 residues long. Germline V gene sequence: CDR1 SNHLY, CDR2 FYNNEI. The CDR3: CASRAGQGARETQYF. In DNA, the CDR3 is TGTGCCAGCAGAGCGGGACAGGGGGCAAGAGAGACCCAGTACTTC.

V and J are TRBV4-1 and TRBJ1-4, with 7 positions matching TRBD1. CDR1 and CDR2 from the germline V gene are MGHRA and YSYEKL. Unmatched junction bases numbered 9, after V lost 3 bases and J lost 8 bases. The CDR3 totals 15 residues. CDR3 in DNA: TGCGCCAGCAGCCATCGATACAGGGGCGAAGAAAAACTGTTTTTT. Translated, it gives CASSHRYRGEEKLFF.

The genes are TRBV5-1 and TRBJ1-2, with 7 bases matching TRBD1. Germline values: CDR1 SGHRS, CDR2 YFSETQ. V lost 5 bases and J lost 9; bases outside the gene matches: 10. This CDR3 has 13 amino acids. CDR3 sequence reads: CASSRGGLDRYTF. CDR3 DNA sequence: TGCGCCAGCAGTCGAGGGGGCCTCGATCGCTACACCTTC.

The chain is built from TRBV19 and TRBJ2-3; 10 bases map to TRBD2. J lost 11 bases, V lost 3 bases, and 14 bases had no gene match. Germline lookup yields CDR1 LNHDA and CDR2 SQIVND (reference sequence). The CDR3 is made up of 16 amino acids. The CDR3 sequence: CASSIRLAGSPGGQYF. DNA of the CDR3: TGTGCCAGTAGTATCAGACTAGCGGGTTCCCCCGGAGGGCAGTATTTT. Filled out from reference TRBV19 and TRBJ2-3, the complete variable domain reads DGGITQSPKYLFRKEGQNVTLSCEQNLNHDAMYWYRQDPGQGLRLIYYSQIVNDFQKGDIAEGYSVSREKKESFPLTVTSAQKNPTAFYLCASSIRLAGSPGGQYFGPGTRLTVL.

This clone was recorded only once. The chain employs TRBV7-8 and TRBJ1-2, with 8 positions matching TRBD1. Germline V gives CDR1 SGHVS, CDR2 FQNEAQ. The CDR3 is made up of 15 amino acids. J was trimmed by 7 bases and V by 4 bases; bases with no gene match: 11. The DNA for the CDR3 is TGTGCCAGCAGCTCGATGGGACAGGCGCCCGCTGGCTACACCTTC. It encodes CASSSMGQAPAGYTF.

The gene calls are TRBV11-2 and TRBJ1-5, with D unresolved. The length of the CDR3 is 15 residues. Germline CDR1 is SGHAT and CDR2 is FQNNGV. V was clipped by 2 bases and J by 0 bases, with 8 bases between them. The CDR3 DNA reads TGTGCCAGCAGCTTACAGGTTAATAGCAATCAGCCCCAGCATTTT. Translated: CASSLQVNSNQPQHF. Full variable domain (rest looked up from reference TRBV11-2 and TRBJ1-5): EAGVAQSPRYKIIEKRQSVAFWCNPISGHATLYWYQQILGQGPKLLIQFQNNGVVDDSQLPKDRFSAERLKGVDSTLKIQPAKLEDSAVYLCASSLQVNSNQPQHFGDGTRLSIL.

The genes are TRBV5-8 and TRBJ2-5, with 9 bases lining up with TRBD1. CDR1 SGHTS and CDR2 YDEGEE come from the germline V gene. The CDR3 totals 15 residues. V was pared by 0 bases and J by 0 bases, with 0 bases of the junction left unmatched. The CDR3 loop is CASSLGQGDQETQYF. The CDR3 nucleotides are TGTGCCAGCAGCTTGGGACAGGGGGACCAAGAGACCCAGTACTTC.

The CDR3 DNA reads TGTGCCAGCAGCCGGGGGGCTAGCGGAGCTCCCACAGATACGCAGTATTTT. Amino acid sequence: CASSRGASGAPTDTQYF. This chain uses TRBV5-6 with TRBJ2-3, with D tentatively TRBD2 (7 bases). This CDR3 has 17 amino acids. Germline CDR1 is SGHDT and CDR2 is YYEEEE. V was trimmed by 4 bases and J by 2 bases, leaving 20 bases between them.

Points on this clone: Other DNA sequences in the sample encode the same CDR3. The CDR3 DNA follows: TGTGCCAGTAGTATAGTCTCAGGGACATACGAGCAGTACTTC. Translation gives CASSIVSGTYEQYF. This sequence joins TRBV19 and TRBJ2-7; a possible D gene is TRBD1 (6 bases). V dropped 1 base and J dropped 4 bases, with 11 bases sitting between them. The CDR3 spans 14 residues. Germline-derived CDR1 and CDR2 are LNHDA and SQIVND (reference sequence).

The chain carries TRBV11-2 and TRBJ2-4; 7 bases are a match to TRBD1. V gave up 0 bases and J gave up 6 bases; unmatched junction bases: 8. Germline CDR1 SGHAT, CDR2 FQNNGV. This CDR3 is built from 16 residues. The CDR3 region has the DNA TGTGCCAGCAGCTTAGAGCTAGGGGGCTTCGGAAACATTCAGTACTTC. Its translation: CASSLELGGFGNIQYF.

This chain joins TRBV6-5 and TRBJ2-7, with D maybe TRBD1 (7 bases). The V gene lost 6 bases and the J gene lost 6 bases, with 18 bases spanning the gap. Germline-derived CDR1 and CDR2 are MNHEY and SVGAGI. The CDR3 totals 14 residues. In DNA form, the CDR3 reads TGTGCCAGCAGCCCCCTAGCAGGGGGGCTCGAGCAGTACTTC. It translates to CASSPLAGGLEQYF.

The chain carries TRBV3-1 (or the pseudogene TRBV3-2) and TRBJ2-3; D unresolved. The length of the CDR3 is 14 residues. Germline CDR1 reads LGHDT; CDR2 reads YNNKEL (reference sequence). The V end was cut by 0 bases, the J end by 8 bases, with 12 bases between. The CDR3 DNA sequence: TGTGCCAGCAGCCAAGATCTGGCAGGCTTTACGCAGTATTTT. Protein sequence: CASSQDLAGFTQYF.

In regard to this clone: One end of the junction fails to match germline, which may point to a read error. This chain links TRBV18 with TRBJ2-4, with 16 bases lining up with TRBD2. Germline CDR1 reads KGHSH; CDR2 reads LQKENI. The CDR3 contains 13 residues. In nucleotides, the CDR3 is TGTGCCAGCTCACCCGGGACTAGCGGGAGGGCGAGCTTC. This encodes CASSPGTSGRASF.

This clone has a single count. The genes are TRBV5-4 and TRBJ2-3; D is uncertain. The CDR3 has 14 residues. The germline gives CDR1 SGHNT, CDR2 YYREEE (reference sequence). V lost 5 bases to trimming and J lost 2 bases, with 12 bases between them. The CDR3, as DNA: TGTGCCAGCAGTTTCCGAGCGACCACAGATACGCAGTATTTT. It is translated as CASSFRATTDTQYF.

This chain uses TRBV10-2 with TRBJ1-1; D gene ambiguous. Germline V lookup: CDR1 WSHSY, CDR2 SAAADI. Trimming left V 7 bases short and J 0 bases short, with 12 bases between. The length of the CDR3 is 14 residues. In nucleotides, the CDR3 is TGCGCCAGCAAACTCACCGTCTTGAACACTGAAGCTTTCTTT. This translates into CASKLTVLNTEAFF.

This clone was seen once. The chain links TRBV7-2 to TRBJ1-3, with D perhaps TRBD1 (5 bases). CDR1 is SGHTA and CDR2 is FQGNSA in the germline V gene. Deletions cut 0 bases from V and 11 bases from J, with 14 bases between. The CDR3 is 14 amino acids. The CDR3 sequence: CASSLASQGLAIYF. The CDR3 DNA follows: TGTGCCAGCAGCTTAGCGAGTCAGGGTCTCGCCATATATTTT.

This clone has more than one count but fewer than ten. The chain recombines TRBV19 with TRBJ1-1; D might be TRBD1 (5 bases). CDR3 length: 13 residues. V lost 4 bases and J 5 bases, leaving 11 bases between the germline ends. CDR1 LNHDA and CDR2 SQIVND come from the germline V gene (reference sequence). The CDR3 loop is CASSTGYRTEAFF. The CDR3 bases are TGTGCCAGTAGTACAGGGTACCGGACTGAAGCTTTCTTT.

The genes are TRBV10-1 and TRBJ1-1; 9 bases align to TRBD1. The germline V gene encodes CDR1 WNHNN and CDR2 SYGVQD (reference sequence). The ends lost 6 bases at V and 4 bases at J; junction bases unmatched: 6. The CDR3 has 14 amino acids. CDR3 sequence (DNA): TGCGCCAGCAGCGGACAGGGGCGGATCACTGAAGCTTTCTTT. It yields the protein CASSGQGRITEAFF.

V and J are TRBV20-1 and TRBJ1-1; 9 bases agree with TRBD1. The CDR3 has 15 residues. The germline V gene encodes CDR1 DFQATT and CDR2 SNEGSKA (reference sequence). The ends lost 3 bases at V and 1 base at J; junction bases unmatched: 6. In DNA, the CDR3 is TGCAGTGCTAGTCACCTGGGACAGGGGAACACTGAAGCTTTCTTT. Translated: CSASHLGQGNTEAFF.

The chain couples TRBV18 to TRBJ2-1, with 7 bases matching TRBD1. The V and J ends lost 4 bases and 8 bases, in that order; junction bases with no gene match: 5. Per germline, CDR1 KGHSH and CDR2 LQKENI. CDR3 length: 13 residues. CDR3 DNA sequence: TGTGCCAGCTCACTCACAGGGGTGGATGAGCAGTTCTTC. Protein product: CASSLTGVDEQFF.

The chain links TRBV9 to TRBJ2-2, with 7 bases matching TRBD2. The ends lost 4 bases at V and 4 bases at J; junction bases unmatched: 4. CDR1 SGDLS and CDR2 YYNGEE come from the germline V gene. The CDR3 spans 14 residues. The DNA for the CDR3 is TGTGCCAGCAGCCGCTCGGGAGGCACCGGGGAGCTGTTTTTT. Amino acid sequence: CASSRSGGTGELFF.